This T cell receptor beta chain emerged from a study of CD8 T cells in ankylosing spondylitis. This clonotype was recorded at least ten times. TCRdb reprocessed the 5' RACE reads via MiXCR and lists one record per CDR3 protein. Of some 250,000 distinct CDR3 sequences in the sample, around 10% were seen once. The sequence was collected from a male donor with ankylosing spondylitis or in good health (not recorded which). The sample comprised blood, either unsorted or a sorted T cell fraction (not recorded which).

The chain's CDR3 is CSARGGVLPYNEQFF. The CDR3 DNA sequence: TGCAGTGCTAGGGGGGGGGTCCTCCCTTACAATGAGCAGTTCTTC. The V gene is TRBV20-1, the J gene TRBJ2-1; the match to TRBD2 covers 7 bases. Unmatched junction bases numbered 9, after V lost 3 bases and J lost 4 bases. CDR3 length: 15 residues. CDR1 is DFQATT, CDR2 SNEGSKA, per germline (reference sequence).